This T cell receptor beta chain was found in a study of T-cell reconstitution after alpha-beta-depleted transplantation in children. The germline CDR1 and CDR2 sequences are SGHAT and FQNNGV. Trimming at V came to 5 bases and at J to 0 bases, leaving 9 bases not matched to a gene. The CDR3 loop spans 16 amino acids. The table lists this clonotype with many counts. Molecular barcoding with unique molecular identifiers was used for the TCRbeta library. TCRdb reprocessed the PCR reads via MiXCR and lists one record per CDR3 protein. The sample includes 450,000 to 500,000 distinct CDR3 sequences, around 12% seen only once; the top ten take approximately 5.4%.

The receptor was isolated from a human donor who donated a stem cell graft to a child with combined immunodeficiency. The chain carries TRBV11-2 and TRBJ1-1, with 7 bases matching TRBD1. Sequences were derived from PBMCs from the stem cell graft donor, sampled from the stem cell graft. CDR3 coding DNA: TGTGCCAGCAGCCCTTACCGACAGGGTGTGAACACTGAAGCTTTCTTT. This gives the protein CASSPYRQGVNTEAFF.